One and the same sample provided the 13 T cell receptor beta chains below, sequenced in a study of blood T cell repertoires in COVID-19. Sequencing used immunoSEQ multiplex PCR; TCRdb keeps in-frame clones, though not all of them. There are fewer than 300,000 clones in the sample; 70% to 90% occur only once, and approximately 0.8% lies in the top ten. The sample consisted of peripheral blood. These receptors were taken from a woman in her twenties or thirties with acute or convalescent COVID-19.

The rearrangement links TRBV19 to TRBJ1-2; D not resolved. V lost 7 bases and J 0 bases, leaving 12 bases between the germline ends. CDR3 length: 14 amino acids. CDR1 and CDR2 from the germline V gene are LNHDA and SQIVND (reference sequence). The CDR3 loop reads CASTPTRANYGYTF. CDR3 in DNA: TGTGCCAGTACCCCCACCCGAGCTAACTATGGCTACACCTTC. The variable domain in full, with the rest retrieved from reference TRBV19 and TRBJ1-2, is DGGITQSPKYLFRKEGQNVTLSCEQNLNHDAMYWYRQDPGQGLRLIYYSQIVNDFQKGDIAEGYSVSREKKESFPLTVTSAQKNPTAFYLCASTPTRANYGYTFGSGTRLTVV.

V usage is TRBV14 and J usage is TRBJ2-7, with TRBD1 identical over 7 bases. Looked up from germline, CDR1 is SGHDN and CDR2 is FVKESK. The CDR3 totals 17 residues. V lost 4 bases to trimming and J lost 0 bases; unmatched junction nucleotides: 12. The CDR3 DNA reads TGTGCCAGCAGCCGAATCTACAGGGGAGTCGTCTCCTACGAGCAGTACTTC. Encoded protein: CASSRIYRGVVSYEQYF.

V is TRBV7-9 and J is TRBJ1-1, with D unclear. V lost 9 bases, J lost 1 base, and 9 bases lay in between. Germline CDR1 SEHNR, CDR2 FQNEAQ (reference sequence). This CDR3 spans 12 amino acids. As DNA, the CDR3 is TGTGCCAGTCGGGGAGGGAACACTGAAGCTTTCTTT. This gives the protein CASRGGNTEAFF. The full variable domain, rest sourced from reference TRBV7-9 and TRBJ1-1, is DTGVSQNPRHKITKRGQNVTFRCDPISEHNRLYWYRQTLGQGPEFLTYFQNEAQLEKSRLLSDRFSAERPKGSFSTLEIQRTEQGDSAMYLCASRGGNTEAFFGQGTRLTVV.

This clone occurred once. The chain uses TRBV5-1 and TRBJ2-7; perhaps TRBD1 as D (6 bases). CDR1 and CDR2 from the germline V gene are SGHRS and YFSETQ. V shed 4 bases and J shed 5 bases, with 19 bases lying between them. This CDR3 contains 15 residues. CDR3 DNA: TGCGCCAGCAGCCCCATAAAGGGGGTAGGTGACGAGCAGTACTTC. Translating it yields CASSPIKGVGDEQYF.

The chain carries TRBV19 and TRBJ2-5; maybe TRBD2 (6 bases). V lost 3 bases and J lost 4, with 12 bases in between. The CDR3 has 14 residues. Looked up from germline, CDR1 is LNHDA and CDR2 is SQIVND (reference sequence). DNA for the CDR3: TGTGCCAGTAGTATGGGGAGGTGGGGAGAGACCCAGTACTTC. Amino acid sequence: CASSMGRWGETQYF.

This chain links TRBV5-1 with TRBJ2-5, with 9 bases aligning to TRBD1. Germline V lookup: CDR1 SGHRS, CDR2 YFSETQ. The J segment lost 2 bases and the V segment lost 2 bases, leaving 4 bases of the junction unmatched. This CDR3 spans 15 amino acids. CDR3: CASSFGTGWQETQYF. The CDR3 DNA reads TGCGCCAGCAGCTTTGGGACAGGGTGGCAAGAGACCCAGTACTTC.

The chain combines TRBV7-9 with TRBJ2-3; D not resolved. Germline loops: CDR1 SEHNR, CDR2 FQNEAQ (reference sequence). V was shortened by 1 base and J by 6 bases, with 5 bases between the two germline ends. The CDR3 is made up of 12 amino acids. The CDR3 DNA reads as TGTGCCAGCAGCTTAGTTCCTGATACGCAGTATTTT. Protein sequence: CASSLVPDTQYF.

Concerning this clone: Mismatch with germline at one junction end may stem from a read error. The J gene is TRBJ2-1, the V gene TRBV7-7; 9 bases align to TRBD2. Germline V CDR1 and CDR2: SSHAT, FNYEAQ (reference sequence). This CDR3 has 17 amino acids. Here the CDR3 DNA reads TGTGCTAGCAGCTTAGGTTCGCCTAGCGGGATCTACAATGAGCAGTTCTTC. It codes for CASSLGSPSGIYNEQFF.

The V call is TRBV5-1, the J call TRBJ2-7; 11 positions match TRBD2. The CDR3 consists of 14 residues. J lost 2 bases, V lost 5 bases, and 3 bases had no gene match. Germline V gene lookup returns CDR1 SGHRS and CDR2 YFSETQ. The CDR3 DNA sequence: TGCGCCAGCAGGGGTAGCGGGAGGGCCTACGAGCAGTACTTC. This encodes CASRGSGRAYEQYF.

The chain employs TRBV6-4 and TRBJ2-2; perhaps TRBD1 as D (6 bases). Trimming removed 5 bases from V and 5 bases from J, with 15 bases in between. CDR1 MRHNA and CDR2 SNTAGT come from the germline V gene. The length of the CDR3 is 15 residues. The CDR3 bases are TGTGCCAGCAGTATTGCAGGGGAACGAACCGGGGAGCTGTTTTTT. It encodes CASSIAGERTGELFF.

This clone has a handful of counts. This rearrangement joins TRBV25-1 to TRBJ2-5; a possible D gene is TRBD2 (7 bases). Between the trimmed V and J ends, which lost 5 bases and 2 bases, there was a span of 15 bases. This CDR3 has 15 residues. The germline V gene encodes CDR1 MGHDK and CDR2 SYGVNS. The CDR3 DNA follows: TGTGCCAGCAGTAAAAAGGGGGGGGGACAAGAGACCCAGTACTTC. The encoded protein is CASSKKGGGQETQYF.

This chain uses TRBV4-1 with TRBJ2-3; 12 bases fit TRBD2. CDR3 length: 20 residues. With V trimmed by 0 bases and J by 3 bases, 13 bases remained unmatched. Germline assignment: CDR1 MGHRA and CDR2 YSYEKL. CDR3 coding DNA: TGCGCCAGCAGCCAAGAATGGCCTAGCGGGAGGGCCGGGGGTACAGATACGCAGTATTTT. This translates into CASSQEWPSGRAGGTDTQYF.

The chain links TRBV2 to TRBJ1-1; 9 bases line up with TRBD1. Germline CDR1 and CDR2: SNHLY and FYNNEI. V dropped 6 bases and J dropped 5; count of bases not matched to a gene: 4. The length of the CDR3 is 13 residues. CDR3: CASSVQGATEAFF. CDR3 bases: TGTGCCAGCAGCGTACAGGGGGCAACTGAAGCTTTCTTT. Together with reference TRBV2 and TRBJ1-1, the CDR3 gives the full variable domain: EPEVTQTPSHQVTQMGQEVILRCVPISNHLYFYWYRQILGQKVEFLVSFYNNEISEKSEIFDDQFSVERPDGSNFTLKIRSTKLEDSAMYFCASSVQGATEAFFGQGTRLTVV.